The clone carrying this T cell receptor (beta chain) came up many times. TCRdb recomputed calls from the RT-PCR reads with MiXCR, one row per CDR3 protein. The sample holds about 700,000 distinct CDR3 sequences, 14% seen once. This CDR3 spans 15 amino acids. Germline CDR1 reads SGHTA; CDR2 reads FQGNSA. The trim removed 4 bases at V and 8 bases at J, leaving 8 bases unmatched. Sequenced input: memory CD4+ T cells from blood. The sequence was obtained from a female donor in good health, serving as a healthy control. The chain carries TRBV7-2 and TRBJ2-1; TRBD2 matches 10 bases. The CDR3 DNA follows: TGTGCCAGCAGCTCCCCTAGCGGGAGTAGAGATGAGCAGTTCTTC. It is translated as CASSSPSGSRDEQFF.